Presented here are 13 T cell receptor beta chains from one specimen sequenced in a study of T cell responses to AZD1222 COVID-19 vaccine. Clones were sequenced by immunoSEQ multiplex PCR, and TCRdb holds only the in-frame ones, with some missing. This table holds approximately 94,000 clones, 87% found once. This specimen consisted of peripheral blood, obtained on day 0 of AZD1222 vaccination. These receptors all come from an adult in good health.

The chain recombines TRBV5-1 with TRBJ1-4; no definite D call. The germline V gene encodes CDR1 SGHRS and CDR2 YFSETQ. V was pared by 6 bases and J by 1 base, with 7 bases between. CDR3 length: 13 amino acids. The CDR3 region is CASNEGTNEKLFF. DNA of the CDR3: TGCGCCAGCAACGAGGGAACTAATGAAAAACTGTTTTTT.

This sequence joins TRBV5-1 and TRBJ1-1; D is possibly TRBD1 (5 bases). CDR1 and CDR2 (germline): SGHRS, YFSETQ. Trimming cost V 2 bases and J 8 bases, with 16 bases left between them. The CDR3 consists of 14 residues. CDR3 in amino acids: CASSFRGTSIEAFF. The CDR3 DNA reads TGCGCCAGCAGCTTTAGAGGGACTTCCATCGAAGCTTTCTTT.

The rearrangement joins TRBV18 to TRBJ2-3; tentatively, D is TRBD1 (5 bases). The CDR3 runs 14 residues. In germline, CDR1 is KGHSH, CDR2 LQKENI. V dropped 5 bases and J dropped 3 bases, with 12 bases sitting between them. The CDR3 DNA reads as TGTGCCAGCTCAGAGGTCAGGGAAACAGATACGCAGTATTTT. It translates to CASSEVRETDTQYF.

The rearrangement links TRBV5-1 to TRBJ1-1; D remains unclear. Trimming pared 0 bases from V and 2 bases from J, leaving 8 bases between. The CDR3 covers 14 residues. Germline V CDR1 and CDR2: SGHRS, YFSETQ. The chain's CDR3 is CASSLAQANTEAFF. The CDR3 coding sequence is TGCGCCAGCAGCTTGGCCCAGGCCAACACTGAAGCTTTCTTT.

The chain links TRBV2 to TRBJ1-1; 7 nucleotides align to TRBD1. From germline, CDR1 is SNHLY and CDR2 FYNNEI. CDR3 length equals 13 residues. V gave up 5 bases and J gave up 1 base; unmatched junction bases: 1. The CDR3 nucleotides are TGTGCCAGCAGTTGGGACAGGAACACTGAAGCTTTCTTT. Translated: CASSWDRNTEAFF.

This clone was found once. The V call is TRBV10-3, the J call TRBJ2-7, with D perhaps matching TRBD2 (5 bases). V was trimmed by 6 bases and J by 2 bases, leaving 14 bases between them. The CDR3 runs to 14 residues. In germline, CDR1 is ENHRY, CDR2 SYGVKD. CDR3 amino acids: CAISGLQLPYEQYF. CDR3 nucleotides: TGTGCCATCAGCGGACTCCAGTTACCCTACGAGCAGTACTTC.

The J gene is TRBJ2-3, the V gene TRBV7-2, with 13 bases lining up with TRBD2. This CDR3 contains 16 residues. Losses at the gene ends were 5 bases for V and 2 bases for J; bases not matched to a gene: 4. Germline V gene sequence: CDR1 SGHTA, CDR2 FQGNSA. CDR3 in amino acids: CASSKTSGGFTDTQYF. The CDR3 DNA follows: TGTGCCAGCAGCAAGACTAGCGGGGGGTTCACAGATACGCAGTATTTT. The full variable domain, completed using reference TRBV7-2 and TRBJ2-3, is GAGVSQSPSNKVTEKGKDVELRCDPISGHTALYWYRQSLGQGLEFLIYFQGNSAPDKSGLPSDRFSAERTGGSVSTLTIQRTQQEDSAVYLCASSKTSGGFTDTQYFGPGTRLTVL.

V is TRBV5-1 and J is TRBJ2-7; unclear D gene. The CDR3 contains 14 residues. With 1 base removed from V and 0 bases from J, the gap between germline ends came to 8 bases. Germline CDR1 SGHRS, CDR2 YFSETQ. CDR3 in amino acids: CASSLNPRSYEQYF. As DNA, the CDR3 is TGCGCCAGCAGCTTGAACCCTCGCTCCTACGAGCAGTACTTC.

The rearrangement joins TRBV19 to TRBJ2-5; D gene unclear. Germline V gene data show CDR1 as LNHDA and CDR2 as SQIVND (reference sequence). Trimming cost V 6 bases and J 5 bases, with 7 bases left between them. The CDR3 contains 11 residues. The CDR3 loop reads CASRQWETQYF. For the CDR3, the DNA is TGTGCCAGTAGACAGTGGGAGACCCAGTACTTC.

The chain couples TRBV27 to TRBJ2-7, with a possible D match to TRBD2 (6 bases). CDR3 length: 15 residues. Trimming shortened V by 7 bases and J by 0 bases, and 16 bases separated the two germline ends. Germline lookup yields CDR1 MNHEY and CDR2 SMNVEV (reference sequence). The CDR3 here is CASIPVGGSSYEQYF. The CDR3 DNA follows: TGTGCCAGCATCCCCGTGGGGGGAAGCTCCTACGAGCAGTACTTC.

The V and J genes are TRBV10-2 and TRBJ1-5; D might be TRBD1 (6 bases). Per germline, CDR1 WSHSY and CDR2 SAAADI. The ends were cut back, 5 bases at V and 3 bases at J, with 8 bases in the middle. The CDR3 sequence is 13 residues long. The CDR3 loop reads CASSRTDNQPQHF. The DNA for the CDR3 is TGCGCCAGCAGTCGGACAGACAATCAGCCCCAGCATTTT.

V is TRBV6-5 and J is TRBJ2-7; weak D call: TRBD2 (5 bases). V lost 2 bases and J lost 5, with 10 bases in between. The germline V gene has CDR1 MNHEY and CDR2 SVGAGI. This CDR3 region has 13 residues. CDR3 in amino acids: CASSYEGVNEQYF. In DNA form, the CDR3 reads TGTGCCAGCAGTTACGAGGGTGTCAACGAGCAGTACTTC.

The chain joins TRBV6-5 to TRBJ1-3; D gene uncertain. Trimming stripped 0 bases from V and 4 bases from J, with 7 bases between. Germline CDR1 is MNHEY and CDR2 is SVGAGI. The CDR3 is 14 residues long. The CDR3 loop is CASSYSATGNTIYF. The CDR3 region has the DNA TGTGCCAGCAGTTACTCGGCTACAGGAAACACCATATATTTT.